This T cell receptor (beta chain) was sequenced for a study of shared clonotypes between healthy human individuals. The wider study: Researchers drew samples from two women and three men aged 18 to 49. Overall study results and limits: Compared with clonotypes that all four donors shared, non-shared clonotypes had lower generation probabilities.

Points on this clone: Antigen unknown.

The CDR3 totals 15 residues. The V gene's germline CDR1 is SGHTA and CDR2 FQGTGA. Trimming stripped 5 bases from V and 0 bases from J, with 13 bases between. Deep was the level at which the assay was run. This table comes from immunoSEQ multiplex PCR, and its TCRdb copy is limited to in-frame clones, with some not included. The table shows 2 million to 3 million clones, with about 92% occurring only once. CD4+ cells were split into CD45RA+ naive and CD45RA-negative memory subsets. Specimen: naive CD4+ T cells sorted from blood. Subset of the sample: CD45RA+ positively selected. This TCR was sampled from a man aged 18 to 29 in good health. The V gene is TRBV7-3, the J gene TRBJ1-1, with D perhaps TRBD1 (6 bases). As DNA, the CDR3 is TGTGCCAGCAGCCCCGAACAGGGACTGAACACTGAAGCTTTCTTT. It yields the protein CASSPEQGLNTEAFF.